Listed here are 2 T cell receptor beta chains from one sample, sequenced in a study of T cells in Graves' hyperthyroidism and ophthalmopathy. Using RNA transcripts as the source, TCR beta CDR3 regions were amplified. HTBI primers were the set used in a first-round RT-PCR of the TCR CDR3. MiXCR, run by TCRdb on the multiplex PCR reads, gives a single entry per CDR3 protein. Counted here are hundreds of thousands of distinct CDR3 sequences, about 15% occurring once; the ten biggest clones make up roughly 10%. Sequencing was done on a sample of blood. These receptors all stem from a woman aged 18 to 35 with Graves' hyperthyroidism.

V and J are TRBV6-1 and TRBJ2-7; 13 nucleotides agree with TRBD2. Trimming cost V 5 bases and J 7 bases; bases outside gene matches: 11. The germline V gene encodes CDR1 MNHNS and CDR2 SASEGT. This CDR3 contains 16 residues. The CDR3 is CASSPLLAGGGNEQYF. CDR3 DNA: TGTGCCAGCAGTCCCCTACTAGCGGGGGGGGGGAATGAGCAGTACTTC.

The table lists this clonotype with many counts. The V call is TRBV2, the J call TRBJ2-1, with D perhaps TRBD2 (6 bases). Trimming left V 6 bases short and J 1 base short, with 10 bases between. CDR1 is SNHLY, CDR2 FYNNEI, per germline. CDR3 size: 14 residues. The CDR3 coding sequence is TGTGCCAGCAGCCCGGGGGAATCCTACAATGAGCAGTTCTTC. This gives the protein CASSPGESYNEQFF.